What follows describes a single TCR beta chain. Its antigen is undetermined. This CDR3 has 15 residues. Germline CDR1 SNHLY, CDR2 FYNNEI. The V and J ends lost 5 bases and 5 bases, in that order; junction bases with no gene match: 8. The data are from a study of STAT5B mutations in CD4+ large granular lymphocyte leukemia. Broader study findings: Main leukemic clonotypes were patient-specific, but roughly 26% appeared at low frequency elsewhere.

Produced via immunoSEQ multiplex PCR; TCRdb's table is partial and in-frame only. The table shows roughly 46,000 clones, with about 86% occurring only once. V and J are TRBV2 and TRBJ2-2, with TRBD1 matching over 7 bases. Sequenced: CD4+ T cells from blood buffy coats. The receptor was isolated from a human donor in good health. CDR3: CASSIQGQETGELFF. In nucleotides, the CDR3 is TGTGCCAGCAGTATACAGGGGCAAGAGACCGGGGAGCTGTTTTTT.